The 27 T cell receptor beta chains reported below all come from one sample, sequenced in a study of human T cells and chemical hapten exposure. Time point indicated: pre-sensitization, week 0. Treatment here: therapeutic diphenylcyclopropenone sensitization with weekly scalp DPC. TCRdb re-derived calls from the RACE reads in MiXCR, one entry per CDR3 protein. In the table there are about 60,000 distinct CDR3 sequences, about 10% of which are singletons. The sequencing used whole blood, collected in connection with sensitization to the hapten diphenylcyclopropenone (DPC). The source is a woman aged 40-49 years with alopecia areata. Some clones in this sample may be carry-over from other donors' samples.

This clonotype was seen a handful of times. V gene TRBV25-1 combines with J gene TRBJ2-2; D possibly uses TRBD1 or TRBD2 (5 bases each). This CDR3 is built from 15 residues. Germline V gene lookup returns CDR1 MGHDK and CDR2 SYGVNS. Trimming removed 8 bases from V and 0 bases from J, with 13 bases in between. This CDR3 is CASVGAAPNTGELFF. CDR3 nucleotide sequence: TGTGCCAGCGTCGGGGCAGCCCCGAACACCGGGGAGCTGTTTTTT.

In this sample, this clonotype turned up a few times. This rearrangement joins TRBV14 to TRBJ1-1, with D possibly TRBD1 on 6 matching bases. CDR1 is SGHDN, CDR2 FVKESK, per germline. CDR3 length equals 16 residues. V dropped 4 bases and J dropped 3 bases, with 18 bases sitting between them. CDR3 amino acids: CASSRTPGARDTEAFF. CDR3 DNA: TGTGCCAGCAGCCGTACCCCAGGGGCCAGGGACACTGAAGCTTTCTTT.

This clonotype has at least ten counts. This chain joins TRBV6-2 or TRBV6-3 and TRBJ1-2; 7 positions match TRBD1. Germline V lookup: CDR1 MNHEY, CDR2 SVGEGT. After removal of 2 bases from V and 4 bases from J, the junction contained 1 base not matched to a gene. This CDR3 is 13 amino acids long. CDR3 DNA sequence: TGTGCCAGCAGTTACGGGACAGTCTATGGCTACACCTTC. Its protein product is CASSYGTVYGYTF.

This clonotype was seen more than once but under ten times. The chain employs TRBV18 and TRBJ1-1, with D unresolved. The CDR3 runs 13 residues. Germline V gene sequence: CDR1 KGHSH, CDR2 LQKENI. V was shortened by 1 base and J by 1 base, with 4 bases between the two germline ends. The CDR3, as DNA: TGTGCCAGCTCACCACGGCAGAACACTGAAGCTTTCTTT. Translating gives CASSPRQNTEAFF.

The V call is TRBV6-2 or TRBV6-3, the J call TRBJ2-1, with a possible D match to TRBD2 (5 bases). This CDR3 region has 14 residues. Germline V gene sequence: CDR1 MNHEY, CDR2 SVGEGT. Trimming left V 6 bases short and J 9 bases short, with 18 bases between. The CDR3 protein is CASSRGLLGGEQFF. CDR3 in DNA: TGTGCCAGCAGCAGAGGTCTACTAGGAGGTGAGCAGTTCTTC.

As regards this clonotype: This may be a read error, as it is one base from a much larger clone. The chain combines TRBV29-1 with TRBJ1-1; D is unresolved. The length of the CDR3 is 12 residues. Trimming removed 4 bases from V and 1 base from J, with 7 bases in between. The germline CDR1 and CDR2 sequences are SQVTM and ANQGSEA. The CDR3 DNA reads as TGCAGCGTTGTCGCAGGGAACACTGAAGCTTTCTTT. This gives the protein CSVVAGNTEAFF.

This clonotype was counted between two and nine times. The V call is TRBV30, the J call TRBJ1-1; 12 nucleotides align to TRBD1. This CDR3 is built from 13 residues. Germline-derived CDR1 and CDR2 are GTSNPN and SVGIG (reference sequence). V shed 5 bases and J 4 bases; nucleotides not matched to a gene: 2. The CDR3 spells CAWGTGGFTEAFF. The CDR3 nucleotides read TGTGCCTGGGGGACAGGGGGCTTCACTGAAGCTTTCTTT.

This clonotype was seen a handful of times. The CDR3 DNA reads as TGTGCCAGCAGCCAATCGTCCAAGGGACTAGCGGGGTCTGCAGATACGCAGTATTTT. Amino acid sequence: CASSQSSKGLAGSADTQYF. V usage is TRBV3-1 and J usage is TRBJ2-3; TRBD2 matches at 13 bases. The CDR3 sequence is 19 residues long. V shed 2 bases, J shed 4 bases, and the junction held 12 bases outside the gene matches. Germline loops: CDR1 LGHDT, CDR2 YNNKEL (reference sequence).

This clonotype was counted ten times or more. The chain combines TRBV6-2 or TRBV6-3 with TRBJ2-1; 7 bases map to TRBD1. V lost 4 bases to trimming and J lost 4 bases; unmatched junction nucleotides: 10. This CDR3 contains 16 residues. In germline, CDR1 is MNHEY, CDR2 SVGEGT. The CDR3 spells CASSFLAGTDYNEQFF. CDR3 bases: TGTGCCAGCAGTTTCCTCGCCGGGACAGATTACAATGAGCAGTTCTTC.

The rearrangement joins TRBV3-1 to TRBJ2-5; 9 bases are shared with TRBD2. This CDR3 comprises 14 residues. Germline lookup yields CDR1 LGHDT and CDR2 YNNKEL (reference sequence). Trimming took 7 bases from V and 7 from J; bases not matched to a gene: 10. CDR3 in amino acids: CASTSGATQGTQYF. DNA of the CDR3: TGTGCCAGCACTAGCGGGGCCACCCAGGGGACCCAGTACTTC.

This clonotype has more than one count but fewer than ten. This chain joins TRBV27 and TRBJ1-3; possible D gene TRBD1, 5 bases. CDR1 and CDR2 (germline): MNHEY, SMNVEV (reference sequence). Trimming shortened V by 2 bases and J by 7 bases, and 12 bases separated the two germline ends. The CDR3 runs 14 residues. The CDR3 DNA follows: TGTGCCAGCAGTTTAAGGGGAAGCGGCAACACCATATATTTT. Translation: CASSLRGSGNTIYF.

The chain carries TRBV13 and TRBJ2-5; 12 positions agree with TRBD2. This CDR3 is built from 18 residues. V dropped 0 bases and J dropped 4; count of bases not matched to a gene: 9. Germline CDR1 and CDR2: PRHDT and FYEKMQ (reference sequence). In nucleotides, the CDR3 is TGTGCCAGCAGCTTAGGAGTCCCGGGACTAGCGGGCGGAGAGACCCAGTACTTC. Its translation: CASSLGVPGLAGGETQYF.

The J gene is TRBJ2-2, the V gene TRBV29-1; 8 nucleotides match TRBD2. Unmatched junction bases numbered 6, after V lost 4 bases and J lost 2 bases. This CDR3 has 15 amino acids. Germline V gene sequence: CDR1 SQVTM, CDR2 ANQGSEA. The CDR3 sequence: CSVVGGDKNTGELFF. The CDR3 coding sequence is TGCAGCGTTGTCGGGGGGGACAAAAACACCGGGGAGCTGTTTTTT.

Ten or more counts support this clonotype. V and J are TRBV4-2 and TRBJ2-3, with D maybe TRBD2 (7 bases). This CDR3 contains 17 residues. Trimming removed 1 base at V and 3 bases at J, with 17 bases between. Per the germline V gene, CDR1 is LGHNA and CDR2 is YNFKEQ. The CDR3 protein is CASSQVGGPIQTDTQYF. The CDR3 coding sequence is TGTGCCAGCAGCCAAGTGGGGGGGCCGATTCAAACAGATACGCAGTATTTT.

Concerning this clonotype itself: A much larger clone lies a single base off, so this may be a read error. The chain carries TRBV19 and TRBJ2-3, with TRBD1 matching over 8 bases. The CDR3 length is 14 residues. V dropped 5 bases and J dropped 4; count of bases not matched to a gene: 5. From germline, CDR1 is LNHDA and CDR2 SQIVND (reference sequence). The CDR3 protein is CASSDRGGADTQYF. The DNA for the CDR3 is TGTGCCAGTAGTGACAGGGGAGGCGCAGATACGCAGTATTTT. The variable domain in full, completed from reference TRBV19 and TRBJ2-3, reads DGGITQSPKYLFRKEGQNVTLSCEQNLNHDAMYWYRQDPGQGLRLIYYSQIVNDFQKGDIAEGYSVSREKKESFPLTVTSAQKNPTAFYLCASSDRGGADTQYFGPGTRLTVL.

This clonotype was seen many times. The chain couples TRBV18 to TRBJ2-3; D uncertain. Germline CDR1 is KGHSH and CDR2 is LQKENI. The V end lost 2 bases, the J end lost 4 bases, and 7 bases lay between the germline ends. This CDR3 has 13 amino acids. CDR3 bases: TGTGCCAGCTCACCAAGTTATCCAGATACGCAGTATTTT. This translates into CASSPSYPDTQYF.

This clonotype was recorded only once. The chain uses TRBV12-3 or TRBV12-4 and TRBJ1-6; TRBD1 aligns across 7 bases. V trimming: 3 bases; J trimming: 5 bases; junction bases outside the gene matches: 1. The CDR3 is made up of 14 amino acids. The DNA of the CDR3 is TGTGCCAGCAGTTTTCAGGGGGATAATTCACCCCTCCACTTT. Translation: CASSFQGDNSPLHF.

By frequency in the sample, this clonotype is medium-sized (0.01 to 0.1%). The chain carries TRBV20-1 and TRBJ1-2, with D uncertain. Germline-derived CDR1 and CDR2 are DFQATT and SNEGSKA (reference sequence). CDR3 length equals 11 residues. V was pared by 2 bases and J by 7 bases, with 8 bases between. The CDR3 coding sequence is TGCAGTGCTAGACTCACTCCTGGCTACACCTTC. This sequence encodes CSARLTPGYTF.

The chain joins TRBV20-1 to TRBJ1-3; D perhaps matches TRBD1 (6 bases). V lost 6 bases, J lost 4 bases, and 19 bases lay in between. The germline V gene has CDR1 DFQATT and CDR2 SNEGSKA (reference sequence). CDR3 size: 15 residues. CDR3 DNA: TGCAGTGCCCCACCCGCGGGGGCGGGCGGAAACACCATATATTTT. Translation: CSAPPAGAGGNTIYF.

This clonotype was seen ten or more times. This chain links TRBV12-3 or TRBV12-4 with TRBJ1-1; D is unresolved. This CDR3 contains 15 residues. The V end was cut by 7 bases, the J end by 4 bases, with 19 bases between. CDR3 DNA sequence: TGTGCCAGCACCTTTTGGACCGGCCGGAGCACTGAAGCTTTCTTT. Translation: CASTFWTGRSTEAFF.

The rearrangement joins TRBV6-2 or TRBV6-3 to TRBJ2-3; TRBD2 aligns across 7 bases. The CDR3 length is 13 residues. After removal of 8 bases from V and 3 bases from J, the junction contained 5 bases not matched to a gene. CDR1 and CDR2 (germline): MNHEY, SVGEGT. The chain's CDR3 is CASGAGWTDTQYF. The DNA for the CDR3 is TGTGCCAGCGGAGCGGGATGGACAGATACGCAGTATTTT.

This clonotype was detected many times. The chain recombines TRBV6-5 with TRBJ1-6, with D possibly TRBD1 on 6 matching bases. With 2 bases removed from V and 6 bases from J, the gap between germline ends came to 14 bases. The CDR3 extends over 16 amino acids. Germline lookup yields CDR1 MNHEY and CDR2 SVGAGI. The CDR3 bases are TGTGCCAGCAGTTACAGTTCAGGGGCCTCTAATTCACCCCTCCACTTT. Protein product: CASSYSSGASNSPLHF.

This clonotype was seen ten or more times. The chain recombines TRBV7-2 with TRBJ1-2, with 10 bases fitting TRBD1. The length of the CDR3 is 15 residues. Germline CDR1 and CDR2: SGHTA and FQGNSA. V was clipped by 5 bases and J by 3 bases; unmatched bases: 6. The CDR3 sequence is CASSGRTGGDYGYTF. DNA for the CDR3: TGTGCCAGCAGCGGACGGACAGGGGGGGACTATGGCTACACCTTC.

In this sample, this clonotype turned up many times. The gene calls are TRBV4-3 and TRBJ2-2, with no clear D. This CDR3 has 17 amino acids. Trimming cost V 2 bases and J 0 bases, with 13 bases left between them. The germline V gene encodes CDR1 LGHNA and CDR2 YSLEER. CDR3 residues: CASSQNLFGANTGELFF. The CDR3 region has the DNA TGCGCCAGCAGCCAAAACCTCTTTGGGGCGAACACCGGGGAGCTGTTTTTT.

J is TRBJ2-2 and V is TRBV4-1, with TRBD2 matching over 11 bases. V lost 4 bases to trimming and J lost 0 bases; unmatched junction nucleotides: 10. Germline assignment: CDR1 MGHRA and CDR2 YSYEKL. This CDR3 is built from 19 residues. CDR3 DNA: TGCGCCAGCAGCCCCCCCCCGGGACTAGCGGCCTCGAACACCGGGGAGCTGTTTTTT. Encoded protein: CASSPPPGLAASNTGELFF.

This clonotype was picked up one time. The rearrangement joins TRBV11-2 to TRBJ1-6; D gene ambiguous. The CDR3 has 12 residues. Germline lookup yields CDR1 SGHAT and CDR2 FQNNGV. Trimming stripped 5 bases from V and 8 bases from J, with 7 bases between. The CDR3 DNA is TGTGCCAGCAGCCGCCAGGATTCACCCCTCCACTTT. It translates to CASSRQDSPLHF.

This clonotype has ten or more counts. The V and J genes are TRBV29-1 and TRBJ1-1; a weak D match, TRBD1 (5 bases). The V end lost 8 bases, the J end lost 0 bases, and 19 bases lay between the germline ends. The CDR3 consists of 15 residues. CDR1 is SQVTM, CDR2 ANQGSEA, per germline. The CDR3 reads CSTPPAGTMNTEAFF. The CDR3 nucleotides are TGCAGCACCCCCCCGGCAGGGACTATGAACACTGAAGCTTTCTTT.